The next 16 T cell receptor beta chains were all read from a single sample in a study of shared T cell receptors in the human thymus. Clones were read by immunoSEQ multiplex PCR, and TCRdb kept only the in-frame ones, dropping some. The table lists about 380,000 clones, more than 85% of them singletons. Sequencing input: thymocytes. Receptor source: a human donor.

V usage is TRBV5-4 and J usage is TRBJ2-3, with D uncertain. The CDR3 is made up of 13 amino acids. The germline CDR1 and CDR2 sequences are SGHNT and YYREEE (reference sequence). Trimming cost V 4 bases and J 4 bases, with 10 bases left between them. The CDR3 spells CASSPGRADTQYF. In DNA, the CDR3 is TGTGCCAGCAGCCCAGGTAGGGCAGATACGCAGTATTTT.

This clone appeared a few times. The chain uses TRBV7-8 and TRBJ1-1; TRBD1 is a possible D gene (6 bases). In germline, CDR1 is SGHVS, CDR2 FQNEAQ. With 1 base removed from V and 2 bases from J, the gap between germline ends came to 20 bases. CDR3 size: 18 residues. The DNA of the CDR3 is TGTGCCAGCAGCTTAGAAGGGAGTGCGGGACATCAAAACACTGAAGCTTTCTTT. Amino acids: CASSLEGSAGHQNTEAFF. The full variable domain, its missing parts supplied by reference TRBV7-8 and TRBJ1-1, is GAGVSQSPRYKVAKRGQDVALRCDPISGHVSLFWYQQALGQGPEFLTYFQNEAQLDKSGLPSDRFFAERPEGSVSTLKIQRTQQEDSAVYLCASSLEGSAGHQNTEAFFGQGTRLTVV.

The V and J genes are TRBV28 and TRBJ2-2; D not certain. V dropped 4 bases and J dropped 1 base, with 13 bases sitting between them. CDR3 size: 16 residues. From germline, CDR1 is MDHEN and CDR2 SYDVKM. The CDR3, as DNA: TGTGCCAGCAGTTGTGACGTGATCGGGAACACCGGGGAGCTGTTTTTT. Protein: CASSCDVIGNTGELFF. Looking up the rest from reference TRBV28 and TRBJ2-2 gives the full variable domain: DVKVTQSSRYLVKRTGEKVFLECVQDMDHENMFWYRQDPGLGLRLIYFSYDVKMKEKGDIPEGYSVSREKKERFSLILESASTNQTSMYLCASSCDVIGNTGELFFGEGSRLTVL.

This clone was seen only once. The chain carries TRBV4-1 and TRBJ1-3; D is unresolved. The CDR3 covers 17 residues. The V gene's germline CDR1 is MGHRA and CDR2 YSYEKL. Trimming took 0 bases from V and 0 from J, leaving 12 bases between them. The CDR3 is CASSQEKGRLSGNTIYF. CDR3 nucleotide sequence: TGCGCCAGCAGCCAAGAGAAAGGTAGACTCTCTGGAAACACCATATATTTT.

For the CDR3, the DNA is TGTGCCAGCAGCGTGGATGGCGGGACTACCAAAGATACGCAGTATTTT. Translated, it gives CASSVDGGTTKDTQYF. The gene calls are TRBV5-4 and TRBJ2-3; TRBD2 matches 7 bases. CDR1 is SGHNT and CDR2 is YYREEE in the germline V gene (reference sequence). After removal of 4 bases from V and 5 bases from J, the junction contained 13 bases not matched to a gene. The CDR3 covers 16 residues. The complete variable domain, with remaining parts taken from reference TRBV5-4 and TRBJ2-3, reads ETGVTQSPTHLIKTRGQQVTLRCSSQSGHNTVSWYQQALGQGPQFIFQYYREEENGRGNFPPRFSGLQFPNYSSELNVNALELDDSALYLCASSVDGGTTKDTQYFGPGTRLTVL.

The V and J genes are TRBV4-1 and TRBJ2-5; 9 bases match TRBD2. The J segment lost 3 bases and the V segment lost 4 bases, leaving 6 bases of the junction unmatched. The CDR3 covers 15 residues. From germline, CDR1 is MGHRA and CDR2 YSYEKL. In DNA, the CDR3 is TGCGCCAGCAGCCCTAGGCCTAGCGGGGAAGAGACCCAGTACTTC. The encoded protein is CASSPRPSGEETQYF.

This clone was counted between two and nine times. The chain recombines TRBV6-1 with TRBJ2-5; no firm D call. The CDR3 loop spans 16 amino acids. V was clipped by 4 bases and J by 2 bases, with 17 bases between them. Germline V gives CDR1 MNHNS, CDR2 SASEGT. The CDR3 is CASSGLGGFLQETQYF. DNA of the CDR3: TGTGCCAGCAGTGGATTAGGCGGATTCCTACAAGAGACCCAGTACTTC.

CDR3 sequence reads: CASSQVGGARGASRAYNEQFF. The CDR3 DNA sequence: TGTGCCAGCAGCCAAGTCGGCGGGGCAAGGGGCGCTAGCCGTGCCTACAATGAGCAGTTCTTC. The chain uses TRBV4-2 and TRBJ2-1; D may be TRBD2 (6 bases). V was trimmed by 1 base and J by 2 bases, leaving 27 bases between them. CDR1 and CDR2 (germline): LGHNA, YNFKEQ. The CDR3 runs 21 residues.

In DNA, the CDR3 is TGCGCCAGCAGCTTGTGGAGACAGAATAATTCACCCCTCCACTTT. Its protein product is CASSLWRQNNSPLHF. V and J are TRBV5-1 and TRBJ1-6, with a possible D match to TRBD1 (5 bases). The CDR3 totals 15 residues. Trimming took off 1 base at V and 5 bases at J, with 10 bases between the two ends. Germline assignment: CDR1 SGHRS and CDR2 YFSETQ.

The chain links TRBV7-3 to TRBJ2-7; TRBD1 matches at 12 bases. This CDR3 is 16 amino acids long. CDR1 is SGHTA and CDR2 is FQGTGA in the germline V gene. Germline trimming cut 0 bases from V and 5 bases from J; bases unmatched to any gene: 5. The DNA of the CDR3 is TGTGCCAGCAGCTTAACTCGGGGACAGGGGGCCCACGAGCAGTACTTC. This codes for CASSLTRGQGAHEQYF.

The chain combines TRBV4-3 with TRBJ2-2; 10 nucleotides agree with TRBD2. The germline V gene has CDR1 LGHNA and CDR2 YSLEER. This CDR3 has 16 residues. The V gene end was trimmed by 5 bases and the J gene end by 3 bases; junction bases not matched to a gene: 6. CDR3 DNA: TGCGCCAGCAGCTTAAAACTAGCGGGATACACCGGGGAGCTGTTTTTT. As protein: CASSLKLAGYTGELFF.

This clone was seen a single time. The chain recombines TRBV27 with TRBJ2-3; TRBD2 matches 13 bases. The CDR3 loop spans 15 amino acids. Germline lookup yields CDR1 MNHEY and CDR2 SMNVEV (reference sequence). V shed 4 bases and J 4 bases; nucleotides not matched to a gene: 2. CDR3 in DNA: TGTGCCAGCAGTTCGGGACTAGCGGGGCCAGATACGCAGTATTTT. Encoded protein: CASSSGLAGPDTQYF.

CDR3: CAWNRDFDQPQHF. The CDR3 nucleotides read TGTGCCTGGAACAGGGACTTTGATCAGCCCCAGCATTTT. This chain uses TRBV30 with TRBJ1-5; D may be TRBD1 (6 bases). Trimming removed 4 bases at V and 5 bases at J, with 12 bases between. Looked up from germline, CDR1 is GTSNPN and CDR2 is SVGIG (reference sequence). The CDR3 is 13 residues long.

The rearrangement joins TRBV4-2 to TRBJ2-7; tentative D call: TRBD2 (6 bases). The CDR3 spans 17 residues. V was clipped by 4 bases and J by 3 bases, with 22 bases between them. CDR1 is LGHNA and CDR2 is YNFKEQ in the germline V gene. The CDR3 DNA sequence: TGTGCCAGCAGCCCCGGTTCGGTGGGAGGTGGGGACTACGAGCAGTACTTC. Its protein product is CASSPGSVGGGDYEQYF.

The rearrangement uses TRBV13 and TRBJ2-7, with TRBD2 identical over 11 bases. CDR1 and CDR2 from the germline V gene are PRHDT and FYEKMQ (reference sequence). The CDR3 loop spans 16 amino acids. Germline trimming cut 3 bases from V and 1 base from J; bases unmatched to any gene: 5. The CDR3 DNA reads TGTGCCAGCAGCTTTCCGGGACTAGCGGAATCCTACGAGCAGTACTTC. Protein sequence: CASSFPGLAESYEQYF.

The gene calls are TRBV28 and TRBJ2-7; a possible D gene is TRBD1 (6 bases). The length of the CDR3 is 16 residues. V gave up 6 bases and J gave up 5 bases, with 23 bases separating them. Looked up from germline, CDR1 is MDHEN and CDR2 is SYDVKM. CDR3 sequence (DNA): TGTGCCAGCAGACCCTCTGACAGGTATCCCACCCACGAGCAGTACTTC. Its protein is CASRPSDRYPTHEQYF.